This TCR beta chain was profiled in a study of blood T cell repertoires in COVID-19. On the study more broadly: The samples span acute and convalescent COVID-19 from the United States, Italy and Spain. T cells, B-cell-depleted T cells, or PBMCs provided the cDNA or gDNA that served as material.

CDR3 length: 15 residues. J gave up 2 bases and V 6 bases, and 7 bases lay outside the gene matches. Germline V gene lookup returns CDR1 MDHEN and CDR2 SYDVKM. Across 24 US areas, participants ranged in age from about 18 to 89 years. Cohorts were based on clinical histories the participants reported. TCRdb's copy holds only in-frame clones and misses some; the assay was immunoSEQ multiplex PCR. The sample shows roughly 170,000 clones, roughly four fifths of them seen only once. The sequence derives from a man aged 45-65 years who had recovered from COVID-19. This chain joins TRBV28 and TRBJ1-5; 7 nucleotides line up with TRBD1. Sequencing used PBMCs or T cells enriched from blood (not recorded which). The CDR3: CASRATGNGNQPQHF. CDR3 DNA: TGTGCCAGCAGGGCGACAGGGAATGGCAATCAGCCCCAGCATTTT.